The T cell receptor beta chain under discussion was sequenced for a study of spatial heterogeneity in lung cancer. Whole-study context: Available follow-up PBMC samples, collected a median of roughly two years post-resection, were sequenced. Study observations and caveats: Expanded tumor TCRs that were ubiquitous appeared in blood more at resection than follow-up.

The sample holds many counts of this clonotype. Antigen specificity is unknown. Carried by each TCR cDNA molecule was a unique molecular identifier. From the 5' RACE reads, TCRdb called clonotypes with MiXCR, one entry per CDR3 protein. The sample has roughly 120,000 distinct CDR3 sequences; 12% are singletons. Time point of the sample: blood at routine non-recurrence follow-up after resection. Sequencing was performed on whole RNA extracted from tumor and nontumor lung tissue, or from frozen PBMC, and the material was left unsorted. Germline V gives CDR1 ENHRY, CDR2 SYGVKD. The CDR3 runs 15 residues. V lost 10 bases to trimming and J lost 3 bases, with 22 bases between them.

The sequencing here drew on PBMCs, taken at follow-up. The sequence was collected from a male donor with early-stage non-small cell lung cancer. J is TRBJ2-7 and V is TRBV10-3; TRBD1 might be the D (6 bases). This CDR3 is CATHITGTSNYEQYF. The CDR3 DNA is TGTGCCACACATATCACCGGGACATCGAACTACGAGCAGTACTTC.